Each of the 27 T cell receptor beta chains below was sequenced from the same sample in a study of blood T cell repertoires in COVID-19. Only in-frame clones appear in the TCRdb table, and some are missing; sequencing was by immunoSEQ multiplex PCR. Of roughly 200,000 clones in the sample, 87% were seen once. Sequenced: peripheral blood. The source is a woman between 18 and 29 years old who had recovered from COVID-19.

The chain couples TRBV27 to TRBJ2-1; 13 bases fit TRBD2. From germline, CDR1 is MNHEY and CDR2 SMNVEV (reference sequence). V shed 4 bases and J 3 bases; nucleotides not matched to a gene: 3. There are 16 residues in the CDR3. The CDR3 sequence is CASSWGLAGIYNEQFF. CDR3 DNA sequence: TGTGCCAGCAGTTGGGGACTAGCGGGAATCTACAATGAGCAGTTCTTC.

The J gene is TRBJ2-3, the V gene TRBV12-3 or TRBV12-4; no firm D call. Trimming took 3 bases from V and 6 from J, leaving 10 bases between them. The CDR3 has 13 residues. This CDR3 reads CASSFPHEDTQYF. CDR3 DNA: TGTGCCAGCAGTTTCCCCCACGAGGATACGCAGTATTTT.

The rearrangement joins TRBV24-1 to TRBJ1-5; D is undetermined. The germline gives CDR1 KGHDR, CDR2 SFDVKD. With 5 bases removed from V and 4 bases from J, the gap between germline ends came to 5 bases. The CDR3 contains 12 residues. Written as DNA, the CDR3 is TGTGCCACCAGTGTCGGGAATCAGCCCCAGCATTTT. This codes for CATSVGNQPQHF.

This chain connects TRBV5-6 to TRBJ2-7; no definite D call. There are 13 residues in the CDR3. Germline CDR1 SGHDT, CDR2 YYEEEE. V was clipped by 1 base and J by 8 bases, with 13 bases between them. CDR3 sequence: CASSLTRQRKQYF. In DNA form, the CDR3 reads TGTGCCAGCAGCTTGACCCGTCAGAGGAAGCAGTACTTC.

The J gene is TRBJ2-1, the V gene TRBV9; 10 bases align to TRBD2. Looked up from germline, CDR1 is SGDLS and CDR2 is YYNGEE. CDR3 length equals 16 residues. The V gene end was trimmed by 4 bases and the J gene end by 5 bases; junction bases not matched to a gene: 9. The CDR3 DNA reads TGTGCCAGCAGCAGACCGATAGCGGGAGGTAACAATGAGCAGTTCTTC. Its protein is CASSRPIAGGNNEQFF.

The V call is TRBV9, the J call TRBJ2-1; 7 nucleotides align to TRBD2. Germline CDR1 is SGDLS and CDR2 is YYNGEE. The V gene end was trimmed by 4 bases and the J gene end by 6 bases; junction bases not matched to a gene: 4. The CDR3 loop spans 13 amino acids. For the CDR3, the DNA is TGTGCCAGCAGCCCGACTAGCACCAATGAGCAGTTCTTC. It encodes CASSPTSTNEQFF.

This CDR3 reads CASSSVGGEQYF. The DNA for the CDR3 is TGTGCCAGCAGTTCCGTTGGCGGTGAGCAGTACTTC. The rearrangement links TRBV28 to TRBJ2-7; unclear D gene. Looked up from germline, CDR1 is MDHEN and CDR2 is SYDVKM. The CDR3 totals 12 residues. Trimming removed 4 bases from V and 7 bases from J, with 11 bases in between.

This clone was seen a single time. Other DNA variants within this sample encode the same CDR3. The chain combines TRBV19 with TRBJ2-1; 8 bases align to TRBD1. V lost 1 base and J lost 7; bases outside the gene matches: 0. Germline loops: CDR1 LNHDA, CDR2 SQIVND (reference sequence). There are 13 residues in the CDR3. CDR3: CASSIGQGNEQFF. Here the CDR3 DNA reads TGTGCCAGTAGTATAGGACAGGGGAATGAGCAGTTCTTC.

The rearrangement links TRBV7-3 to TRBJ1-1; TRBD1 matches at 7 bases. The ends lost 4 bases at V and 1 base at J; junction bases unmatched: 9. Germline V CDR1 and CDR2: SGHTA, FQGTGA. The CDR3 contains 16 residues. This CDR3 is CASSSTGARGNTEAFF. The DNA of the CDR3 is TGTGCCAGCAGCTCTACAGGGGCGCGAGGGAACACTGAAGCTTTCTTT.

This rearrangement joins TRBV4-2 to TRBJ1-2; TRBD1 might be the D (5 bases). Germline CDR1 and CDR2: LGHNA and YNFKEQ. Between the trimmed V and J ends, which lost 1 base and 6 bases, there was a span of 9 bases. This CDR3 is 13 amino acids long. The CDR3 loop is CASSQVDTDGYTF. CDR3 nucleotides: TGTGCCAGCAGCCAAGTGGACACCGATGGCTACACCTTC.

This clone was seen just once. This chain links TRBV7-3 with TRBJ2-1; D unclear. Trimming cost V 2 bases and J 7 bases, with 9 bases left between them. From germline, CDR1 is SGHTA and CDR2 FQGTGA. There are 13 residues in the CDR3. The CDR3 DNA follows: TGTGCCAGCAGCTTAGTGCTACTAAATGAGCAGTTCTTC. Its translation: CASSLVLLNEQFF.

The chain carries TRBV4-2 and TRBJ1-4; no reliable D call. The CDR3 totals 15 residues. Germline CDR1 LGHNA, CDR2 YNFKEQ. V lost 0 bases and J 10 bases, leaving 15 bases between the germline ends. The CDR3 DNA reads as TGTGCCAGCAGCCAAGAAAATCGCGGTATTGGAAAACTGTTTTTT. This codes for CASSQENRGIGKLFF.

This chain connects TRBV25-1 to TRBJ1-4; D remains unclear. The germline V gene encodes CDR1 MGHDK and CDR2 SYGVNS. With 0 bases removed from V and 3 bases from J, the gap between germline ends came to 11 bases. There are 16 residues in the CDR3. CDR3 nucleotides: TGTGCCAGCAGTGAATATCTGGGGAGCCCTAATGAAAAACTGTTTTTT. Its protein is CASSEYLGSPNEKLFF. Filled out from reference TRBV25-1 and TRBJ1-4, the complete variable domain reads EADIYQTPRYLVIGTGKKITLECSQTMGHDKMYWYQQDPGMELHLIHYSYGVNSTEKGDLSSESTVSRIRTEHFPLTLESARPSHTSQYLCASSEYLGSPNEKLFFGSGTQLSVL.

This chain connects TRBV14 to TRBJ2-1, with 12 bases matching TRBD2. This CDR3 is built from 16 residues. Germline lookup yields CDR1 SGHDN and CDR2 FVKESK. The J segment lost 8 bases and the V segment lost 1 base, leaving 6 bases of the junction unmatched. The CDR3 DNA sequence: TGTGCCAGCAGCCAAGGACTAGCGGGAGCCACAGATGAGCAGTTCTTC. This translates into CASSQGLAGATDEQFF.

This clone was counted a few times. This CDR3 is also generated by other DNA sequences in the sample. The chain combines TRBV11-2 with TRBJ2-7; no definite D call. Germline CDR1 is SGHAT and CDR2 is FQNNGV. Trimming took 8 bases from V and 3 from J, leaving 8 bases between them. The CDR3 has 11 residues. CDR3 DNA sequence: TGTGCCAGCGGATCTAGCTACGAGCAGTACTTC. Translation: CASGSSYEQYF.

V is TRBV18 and J is TRBJ1-3; possible D gene TRBD1, 6 bases. With 6 bases removed from V and 0 bases from J, the gap between germline ends came to 12 bases. This CDR3 is built from 15 residues. The germline CDR1 and CDR2 sequences are KGHSH and LQKENI. The CDR3 sequence is CASSRDISSGNTIYF. The DNA of the CDR3 is TGTGCCAGCTCGAGGGACATATCCTCTGGAAACACCATATATTTT.

J is TRBJ2-5 and V is TRBV2; no clear D. V was cut by 8 bases and J by 3 bases, with 13 bases left in between. The CDR3 is made up of 13 amino acids. Germline V lookup: CDR1 SNHLY, CDR2 FYNNEI. The CDR3 spells CASARSLEETQYF. The CDR3 DNA reads TGTGCCAGCGCTAGGTCCCTAGAAGAGACCCAGTACTTC.

V gene TRBV14 combines with J gene TRBJ1-4; D remains ambiguous. Germline V gives CDR1 SGHDN, CDR2 FVKESK. CDR3 length: 15 residues. Trimming removed 0 bases at V and 7 bases at J, with 12 bases between. The CDR3 sequence is CASSQDAGSSEKLFF. The CDR3, as DNA: TGTGCCAGCAGCCAAGATGCGGGGAGCAGTGAAAAACTGTTTTTT.

The rearrangement uses TRBV12-3 or TRBV12-4 and TRBJ2-7; no firm D call. The CDR3 runs 13 residues. V was clipped by 3 bases and J by 5 bases, with 11 bases between them. The CDR3 spells CASSFSNSNEQYF. The CDR3, as DNA: TGTGCCAGCAGTTTTTCGAACAGTAACGAGCAGTACTTC.

The chain carries TRBV5-5 and TRBJ1-4; 8 bases line up with TRBD1. The CDR3 runs to 18 residues. Germline CDR1 SGHKS, CDR2 YYEKEE (reference sequence). V shed 4 bases, J shed 2 bases, and the junction held 13 bases outside the gene matches. CDR3 nucleotide sequence: TGTGCCAGCAGCCTTCGAGACAGGGGAGGCTTGACTAATGAAAAACTGTTTTTT. Translating it yields CASSLRDRGGLTNEKLFF. The full variable domain, its missing parts supplied by reference TRBV5-5 and TRBJ1-4, is DAGVTQSPTHLIKTRGQQVTLRCSPISGHKSVSWYQQVLGQGPQFIFQYYEKEERGRGNFPDRFSARQFPNYSSELNVNALLLGDSALYLCASSLRDRGGLTNEKLFFGSGTQLSVL.

The genes are TRBV6-1 and TRBJ2-3; 9 nucleotides line up with TRBD2. From germline, CDR1 is MNHNS and CDR2 SASEGT. The junction had 6 bases not matched to a gene; V was cut back by 0 bases and J by 5 bases. This CDR3 contains 16 residues. CDR3 sequence: CASSEARGRALDTQYF. The CDR3 region has the DNA TGTGCCAGCAGTGAAGCGCGCGGGAGGGCCTTAGATACGCAGTATTTT.

V is TRBV2 and J is TRBJ2-1, with 7 bases that match TRBD2. This CDR3 has 13 amino acids. V dropped 7 bases and J dropped 6; count of bases not matched to a gene: 6. CDR1 SNHLY and CDR2 FYNNEI come from the germline V gene. Here the CDR3 reads CASNAGVGNEQFF. In nucleotides, the CDR3 is TGTGCCAGCAACGCGGGAGTGGGCAATGAGCAGTTCTTC. The whole variable domain, filled in from reference TRBV2 and TRBJ2-1, reads EPEVTQTPSHQVTQMGQEVILRCVPISNHLYFYWYRQILGQKVEFLVSFYNNEISEKSEIFDDQFSVERPDGSNFTLKIRSTKLEDSAMYFCASNAGVGNEQFFGPGTRLTVL.

The chain recombines TRBV30 with TRBJ1-1; D might be TRBD1 (6 bases). V was clipped by 5 bases and J by 2 bases, with 12 bases between them. The CDR3 consists of 13 residues. Germline V gene data show CDR1 as GTSNPN and CDR2 as SVGIG (reference sequence). The CDR3 reads CAWFDRRNTEAFF. For the CDR3, the DNA is TGTGCCTGGTTCGACAGGCGCAACACTGAAGCTTTCTTT.

The rearrangement joins TRBV2 to TRBJ2-7; D perhaps matches TRBD2 (5 bases). V gave up 9 bases and J gave up 4 bases, with 16 bases separating them. CDR3 length equals 13 residues. CDR1 and CDR2 from the germline V gene are SNHLY and FYNNEI. CDR3 DNA: TGTGCCAGTGCGGCAGGAGGATATTACGAGCAGTACTTC. This sequence encodes CASAAGGYYEQYF.

In nucleotides, the CDR3 is TGTGCCTGGACCTTAGGGGCAGGGGGTACCTACGAGCAGTACTTC. This encodes CAWTLGAGGTYEQYF. This chain joins TRBV30 and TRBJ2-7, with 7 bases fitting TRBD1. The ends lost 4 bases at V and 2 bases at J; junction bases unmatched: 11. Looked up from germline, CDR1 is GTSNPN and CDR2 is SVGIG (reference sequence). The CDR3 length is 15 residues.

The chain employs TRBV11-2 and TRBJ1-2; 9 nucleotides agree with TRBD1. The germline V gene encodes CDR1 SGHAT and CDR2 FQNNGV. The junction had 2 bases not matched to a gene; V was cut back by 3 bases and J by 0 bases. The length of the CDR3 is 15 residues. Here the CDR3 reads CASSLTGGSNYGYTF. The DNA of the CDR3 is TGTGCCAGCAGCTTGACAGGGGGATCTAACTATGGCTACACCTTC.

The chain links TRBV10-3 to TRBJ1-1; possibly TRBD1 for D (6 bases). The CDR3 covers 15 residues. CDR1 is ENHRY and CDR2 is SYGVKD in the germline V gene. The V end was cut by 4 bases, the J end by 5 bases, with 17 bases between. The CDR3 here is CAISGSTGIGTEAFF. CDR3 sequence (DNA): TGTGCCATCAGTGGATCAACAGGGATCGGGACTGAAGCTTTCTTT.